This paragraph reports one T cell receptor beta chain. Method: immunoSEQ multiplex PCR; TCRdb's copy keeps in-frame clones and lacks some. In the table there are hundreds of thousands of clones, roughly 85% of which are singletons. The sample comes from a study of blood T cell repertoires in COVID-19. Germline V gene lookup returns CDR1 SGHRS and CDR2 YFSETQ. This CDR3 has 16 amino acids. V trimming: 4 bases; J trimming: 0 bases; junction bases outside the gene matches: 10. This rearrangement joins TRBV5-1 to TRBJ2-7; TRBD2 aligns across 7 bases. The receptor's source is a woman in her 30s with active or convalescent COVID-19. Sequences were obtained from peripheral blood. CDR3 residues: CASSLDLADASYEQYF. CDR3 DNA sequence: TGCGCCAGCAGCCTGGACCTAGCGGATGCCTCCTACGAGCAGTACTTC.